This T cell receptor (beta chain) was identified during a study of early T cells in non-severe SARS-CoV-2 infection. As for the study in general: Alpha and beta chains were unpaired, from unsorted whole-blood bulk RNA.

The library protocol tagged individual cDNA molecules with unique molecular identifiers. TCRdb reprocessed the 5' RACE reads via MiXCR and lists one record per CDR3 protein. The repertoire holds 75,000 to 100,000 distinct CDR3 sequences, with 15% as singletons. Germline V CDR1 and CDR2: DFQATT, SNEGSKA (reference sequence). The ends lost 4 bases at V and 4 bases at J; junction bases unmatched: 4. CDR3 length: 13 residues. Sequencing input: whole blood. The clonotype was recovered from an adult who was a healthcare worker with PCR-confirmed SARS-CoV-2 infection or an uninfected control (not recorded which). This sequence joins TRBV20-1 and TRBJ1-5; 7 bases are shared with TRBD1. CDR3 in DNA: TGCAGTGCTACAGGACAGGTTAATCAGCCCCAGCATTTT. This gives the protein CSATGQVNQPQHF.